What follows is one TCR beta chain and its context. The sample comes from a study of Ad26.COV2.S vaccination and SARS-CoV-2 variants. As for the study in general: Ad26.COV2.S given intramuscularly, once or twice 56 days apart.

V shed 0 bases and J shed 3 bases, with 7 bases lying between them. CDR3 length: 13 residues. Germline CDR1 reads SGHTS; CDR2 reads YDEGEE. Assay: immunoSEQ multiplex PCR; the TCRdb copy retains only in-frame clones and omits some. The sample shows about 400,000 clones, roughly 90% of them seen only once. This sample's treatment: around 19 received Ad26.COV2.S at low or high dose, single or two shots; several received placebo; per-sample allocation not given. Sampling took place 63 days after the first vaccine or placebo injection. Based in Boston, the donor was an adult of 18-55 years. The source material was peripheral blood, sampled in a trial of Ad26.COV2.S vaccine versus placebo. The chain recombines TRBV5-8 with TRBJ2-7; TRBD2 might be the D (5 bases). The TCR was taken from a person aged 18 to 59 who received the Ad26.COV2.S COVID-19 vaccine or a placebo. The CDR3 sequence is CASSLGGNYEQYF. In DNA, the CDR3 is TGTGCCAGCAGCTTGGGAGGGAACTACGAGCAGTACTTC.